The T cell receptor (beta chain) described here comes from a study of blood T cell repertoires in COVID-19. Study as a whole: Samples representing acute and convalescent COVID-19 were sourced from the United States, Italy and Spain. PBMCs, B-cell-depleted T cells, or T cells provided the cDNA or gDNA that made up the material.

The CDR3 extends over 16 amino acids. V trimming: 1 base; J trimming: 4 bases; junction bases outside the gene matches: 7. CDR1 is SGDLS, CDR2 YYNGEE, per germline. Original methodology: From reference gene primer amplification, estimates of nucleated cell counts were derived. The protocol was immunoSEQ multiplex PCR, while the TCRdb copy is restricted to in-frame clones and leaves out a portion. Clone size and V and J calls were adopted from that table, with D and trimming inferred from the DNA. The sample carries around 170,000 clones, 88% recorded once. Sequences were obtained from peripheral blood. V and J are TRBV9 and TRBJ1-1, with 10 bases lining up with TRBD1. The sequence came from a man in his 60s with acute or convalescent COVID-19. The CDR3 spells CASSVQSGQGVTEAFF. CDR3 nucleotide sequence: TGTGCCAGCAGCGTACAATCAGGACAGGGGGTCACTGAAGCTTTCTTT.